The source of this TCR beta chain is a study of OX40 agonist ivuxolimab in advanced cancers. Per the germline V gene, CDR1 is MNHEY and CDR2 is SMNVEV (reference sequence). Between the trimmed V and J ends, which lost 3 bases and 6 bases, there was a span of 15 bases. The CDR3 totals 14 residues. TCRdb's table, derived via immunoSEQ multiplex PCR, lists solely in-frame clones and lacks some. The sample lists about 84,000 clones, approximately 90% seen once, with 0.43% in the top ten. The source material was CD4+ or CD8+ T cells sorted from blood, sampled in a trial of the OX40 agonist ivuxolimab. The source is an adult with an advanced solid tumor such as melanoma, head and neck, liver or kidney cancer. The V call is TRBV27, the J call TRBJ2-7; D unresolved. CDR3 in DNA: TGTGCCAGCAGTTTCAGCTCCTGGATGGGCGAGCAGTACTTC. It is translated as CASSFSSWMGEQYF.